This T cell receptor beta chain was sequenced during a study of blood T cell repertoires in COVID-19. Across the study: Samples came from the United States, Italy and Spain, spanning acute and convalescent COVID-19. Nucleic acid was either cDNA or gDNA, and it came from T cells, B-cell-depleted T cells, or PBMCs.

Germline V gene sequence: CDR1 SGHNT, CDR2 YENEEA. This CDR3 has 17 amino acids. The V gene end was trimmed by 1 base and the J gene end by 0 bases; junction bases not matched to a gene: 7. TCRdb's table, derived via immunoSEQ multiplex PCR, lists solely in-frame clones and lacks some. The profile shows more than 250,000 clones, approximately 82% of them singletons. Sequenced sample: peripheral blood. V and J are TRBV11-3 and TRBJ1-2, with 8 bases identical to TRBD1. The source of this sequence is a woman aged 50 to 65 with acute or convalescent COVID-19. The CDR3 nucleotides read TGTGCCAGCAGCTTAGTCCGGGCGGACAGGGCTAACTATGGCTACACCTTC. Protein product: CASSLVRADRANYGYTF.